This T cell receptor beta chain was identified in a study of cytomegalovirus exposure and HLA in healthy donors. Study-level results: A highly shared variant cluster was judged a likely technical artifact. Later work found that TCR association rates differed between HLA loci; DRB1 had the most and HLA-C the fewest.

The PCR employed 60 Vbeta primers together with 13 Jbeta primers. Only in-frame clones appear in the TCRdb table, and some are missing; sequencing was by immunoSEQ multiplex PCR. This table holds around 88,000 clones, 74% found once. Whereas donors were nominally healthy upon sampling, unrecorded immune exposures were probable. This clone came up a few times. Its antigen is still unknown. Germline V gene sequence: CDR1 MNHNS, CDR2 SASEGT. The germline V and J ends were trimmed by 3 bases and 7 bases, with 14 bases remaining between them. The CDR3 is 14 amino acids. The chain couples TRBV6-1 to TRBJ2-3, with D possibly TRBD2 on 6 matching bases. Sequenced: PBMCs. This clonotype originated in a male donor in good health and CMV-seronegative. Here the CDR3 reads CASSDSGTRYTQYF. CDR3 bases: TGTGCCAGCAGTGATTCCGGGACTCGATATACGCAGTATTTT.